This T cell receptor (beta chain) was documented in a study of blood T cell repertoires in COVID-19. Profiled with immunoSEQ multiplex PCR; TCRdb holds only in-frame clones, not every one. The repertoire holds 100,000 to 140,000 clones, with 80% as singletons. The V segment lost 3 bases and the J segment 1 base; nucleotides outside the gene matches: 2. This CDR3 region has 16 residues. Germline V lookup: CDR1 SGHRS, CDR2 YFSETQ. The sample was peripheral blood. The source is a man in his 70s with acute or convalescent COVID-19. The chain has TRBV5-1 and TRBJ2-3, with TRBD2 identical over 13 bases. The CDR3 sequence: CASSSGTSGGTDTQYF. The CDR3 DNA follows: TGCGCCAGCAGCTCCGGGACTAGCGGGGGCACAGATACGCAGTATTTT. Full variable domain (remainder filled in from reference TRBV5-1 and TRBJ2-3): KAGVTQTPRYLIKTRGQQVTLSCSPISGHRSVSWYQQTPGQGLQFLFEYFSETQRNKGNFPGRFSGRQFSNSRSEMNVSTLELGDSALYLCASSSGTSGGTDTQYFGPGTRLTVL.